This T cell receptor (beta chain) was captured in a study of cytomegalovirus exposure and HLA in healthy donors. About the research overall: Some 77 million unique TCRs from HLA-typed donors were held in an early release of data. Study results and limitations: Per a later analysis, 15,000 to 20,000 TCR beta sequences showed association with HLA alleles at 0.05 false discovery rate. TCR beta sequences reportedly predicted most subjects' HLA-A and HLA-B alleles accurately. V segments that were indistinguishable, TRBV6-2 and TRBV6-3 among them, were omitted from analysis.

PCR involved 60 Vbeta and 13 Jbeta primers. TCRdb's table, derived via immunoSEQ multiplex PCR, lists solely in-frame clones and lacks some. The sample carries around 150,000 clones, over 70% recorded once. This CDR3 comprises 15 residues. Germline V lookup: CDR1 SGHNT, CDR2 YYREEE (reference sequence). As for this clone: Its antigen is still unknown. The junction departs from the called germline gene at one end, perhaps through a read error.

The source is a man younger than 45 in good health and CMV-seropositive. The chain is built from TRBV5-4 and TRBJ2-7, with D possibly TRBD2 on 6 matching bases. Sequencing was carried out using PBMCs. The CDR3 sequence: CASSLIGTGSHEQYF. The CDR3 coding sequence is TGTGCCAGCAGCTTGATAGGGACTGGCTCCCACGAGCAGTACTTC.